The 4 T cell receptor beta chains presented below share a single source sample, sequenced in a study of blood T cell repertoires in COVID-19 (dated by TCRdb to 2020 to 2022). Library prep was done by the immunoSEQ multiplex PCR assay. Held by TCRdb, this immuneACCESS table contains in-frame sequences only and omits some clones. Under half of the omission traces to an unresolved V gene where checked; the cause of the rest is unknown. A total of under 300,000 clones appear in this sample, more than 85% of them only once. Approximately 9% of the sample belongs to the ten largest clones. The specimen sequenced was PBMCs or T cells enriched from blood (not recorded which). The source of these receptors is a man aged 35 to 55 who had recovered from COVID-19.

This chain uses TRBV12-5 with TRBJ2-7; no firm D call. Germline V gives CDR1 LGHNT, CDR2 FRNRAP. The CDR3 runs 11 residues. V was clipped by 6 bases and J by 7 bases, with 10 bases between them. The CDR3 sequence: CASGLYEEQYF. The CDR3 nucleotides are TGTGCTAGTGGACTGTATGAGGAGCAGTACTTC.

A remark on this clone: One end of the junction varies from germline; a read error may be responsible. The CDR3 sequence is CASSLTYRDPSYGYTF. The CDR3 bases are TGTGCCAGCAGCCTAACGTACAGGGATCCCAGCTATGGCTACACCTTC. This chain joins TRBV7-3 and TRBJ1-2, with D perhaps matching TRBD1 (6 bases). Germline CDR1 reads SGHTA; CDR2 reads FQGTGA. The CDR3 is made up of 16 amino acids.

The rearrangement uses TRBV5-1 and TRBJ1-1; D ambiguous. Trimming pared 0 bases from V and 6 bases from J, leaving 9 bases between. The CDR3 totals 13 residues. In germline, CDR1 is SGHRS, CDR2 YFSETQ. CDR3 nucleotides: TGCGCCAGCAGCTTGGCCCGAAGCCCTGAAGCTTTCTTT. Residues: CASSLARSPEAFF.

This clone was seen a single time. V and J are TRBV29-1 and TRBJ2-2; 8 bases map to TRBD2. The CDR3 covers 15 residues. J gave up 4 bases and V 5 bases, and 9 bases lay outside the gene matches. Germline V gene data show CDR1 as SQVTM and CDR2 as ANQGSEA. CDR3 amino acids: CSVKASGRGTGELFF. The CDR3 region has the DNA TGCAGCGTTAAGGCCAGCGGGAGAGGCACCGGGGAGCTGTTTTTT.